This T cell receptor (beta chain) was found in a study of beta chain bispecific antibodies for T cell cancers (dated by TCRdb to about 2021). Notes on the research overall: T cells from healthy donors were cocultured with T cell leukemia lines in the presence of bispecific antibodies, after which the depletion of each TRBV family was measured by TRBV sequencing of the surviving cells. On the cell surface, TRBV12 (TRBV12-3) was expressed by Jurkat cells, whereas TRBV5-5 was expressed by HPB-ALL cells. Points the paper makes about the study in general: Each sequenced sample mixed leukemia cell line cells with normal T cells, and most targeted TRBV signal came from the leukemia cells rather than normal T cells. Cross-reactivity of the anti-TRBV5-5 antibody with TRBV5-6 was attributed to high sequence similarity between the two genes.

For 2 to 4 days, T cells were expanded from blood mononuclear cells using either the anti-CD3 antibody OKT3 or CD3/CD28 Dynabeads. The culture conditions for expanded T cells were RPMI 1640 plus 10% fetal bovine serum, recombinant human IL-2 (approximately 99 IU/ml) and IL-7 (about 5.2 ng/ml). Each coculture mixed around 5 x 10^4 target cells and around 5 x 10^4 normal T cells with bispecific antibody in approximately 100 ul and was incubated at 37 degrees C for roughly 16 hours. Each bispecific antibody consisted of two single-chain variable fragments expressed in a single-chain diabody format with a His tag. The effector T cells were obtained from healthy human donors, with peripheral blood mononuclear cells isolated from leukapheresis samples by Ficoll density gradient centrifugation. After removal of 5 bases from V and 4 bases from J, the junction retains 2 bases not matched to a gene. CDR1 is given as SEHNR and CDR2 as FQNEAQ, both from the germline V gene (reference sequence). Including the terminal cysteine and phenylalanine, the CDR3 comprises 14 residues. Only the CDR3 part of the read is kept: 42 bases, read in frame from the first base.

Libraries incorporated unique molecular identifier barcodes, which were used to quantify clonotypes. Qiagen AllPrep DNA/RNA Micro kits were used to isolate total RNA, and an Agilent TapeStation was used to check RNA quality. TCR beta libraries were built by 5' RACE: cDNA synthesis followed by two PCR steps using TCR beta constant-region gene-specific primers. An Illumina MiSeq platform was used to sequence the TCR beta libraries. The study's processing was this. MIGEC, MiXCR and VDJtools were used to process the reads. Clonotype frequency was calculated as the fraction of unique molecular identifiers assigned to a given clonotype among all unique molecular identifiers in the sample. Nonfunctional TRBV genes classified in IMGT as pseudogenes or open reading frames, for example TRBV1, TRBV12-1 and TRBV21, were left out. TCRdb handled the public reads itself, with Q25 trimming in fastp and clone calling in MiXCR, and kept productive beta chains. For every CDR3 protein sequence, its rows merge into one entry that carries the most common genes and DNA. TCRdb's processing, not the study's, gives the V and J calls here. Recorded for this sample are just over 20,000 distinct CDR3 sequences; approximately 2.4% of them occurred a single time. 30% to 35% of the sample comes from the top ten.

This clonotype has a count of ten or more. Its antigen is not yet known. No quality values exist for individual bases; no much larger clone is one base distant. The chain is made from TRBV7-9 and TRBJ1-2; 12 of the junction bases match TRBD1. Sequencing was done on a sample of healthy donor T cells cultured with leukemia cells. This clonotype was obtained from a human donor in good health. Some clones in this sample may be carry-over from other donors' samples. In nucleotides, the sequence is TGTGCCAGCAGCCCGGGACAGGGGGCCTATGGCTACACCTTC. This yields the protein CASSPGQGAYGYTF.